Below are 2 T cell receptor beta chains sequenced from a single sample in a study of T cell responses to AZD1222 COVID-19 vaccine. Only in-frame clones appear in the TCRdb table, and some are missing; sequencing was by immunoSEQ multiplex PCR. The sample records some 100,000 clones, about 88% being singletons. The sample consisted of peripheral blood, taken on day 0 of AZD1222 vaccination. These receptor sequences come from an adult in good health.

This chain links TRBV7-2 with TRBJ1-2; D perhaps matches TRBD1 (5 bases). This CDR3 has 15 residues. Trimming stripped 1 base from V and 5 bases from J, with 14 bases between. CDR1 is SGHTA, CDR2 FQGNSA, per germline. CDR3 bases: TGTGCCAGCAGCTTAGGGGGCAGTCATACTTATGGCTACACCTTC. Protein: CASSLGGSHTYGYTF. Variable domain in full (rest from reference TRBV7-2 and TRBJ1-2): GAGVSQSPSNKVTEKGKDVELRCDPISGHTALYWYRQSLGQGLEFLIYFQGNSAPDKSGLPSDRFSAERTGGSVSTLTIQRTQQEDSAVYLCASSLGGSHTYGYTFGSGTRLTVV.

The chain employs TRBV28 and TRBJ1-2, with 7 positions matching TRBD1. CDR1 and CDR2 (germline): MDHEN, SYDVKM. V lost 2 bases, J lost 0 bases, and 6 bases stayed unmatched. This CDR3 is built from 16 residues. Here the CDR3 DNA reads TGTGCCAGCAGTTTAGGGGACAGAATCGCTAACTATGGCTACACCTTC. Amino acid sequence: CASSLGDRIANYGYTF.